Listed here are 20 T cell receptor beta chains from one sample, sequenced in a study of blood T cell repertoires in COVID-19. The table came from immunoSEQ multiplex PCR; TCRdb's copy has only in-frame clones and leaves some out. The sample lists about 250,000 clones; roughly nine tenths were seen once. The sample consisted of PBMCs or T cells enriched from blood (not recorded which). These TCRs come from a woman aged 45-59 years who had recovered from COVID-19.

The CDR3 bases are TGTGCCAGCAGATTGGGCCAGGGTGTGACTGAAGCTTTCTTT. It yields the protein CASRLGQGVTEAFF. The rearrangement links TRBV7-9 to TRBJ1-1; D may be TRBD1 (5 bases). This CDR3 is 14 amino acids long. CDR1 and CDR2 (germline): SEHNR, FQNEAQ (reference sequence). V gave up 6 bases and J gave up 5 bases, with 16 bases separating them.

CDR3 bases: TGTGCCAGCAGTAAGACCGGGACAGGGGGTTATCAGCCCCAGCATTTT. It is translated as CASSKTGTGGYQPQHF. The chain couples TRBV6-2 or TRBV6-3 to TRBJ1-5; 11 positions agree with TRBD1. Per germline, CDR1 MNHEY and CDR2 SVGEGT. Trimming removed 5 bases from V and 5 bases from J; junction bases left unmatched: 8. This CDR3 spans 16 amino acids.

The chain recombines TRBV28 with TRBJ1-4, with TRBD1 identical over 8 bases. CDR3 length equals 15 residues. Germline V lookup: CDR1 MDHEN, CDR2 SYDVKM. V lost 1 base to trimming and J lost 8 bases; unmatched junction nucleotides: 6. CDR3 sequence reads: CASSLYPGQGEKLFF. In DNA form, the CDR3 reads TGTGCCAGCAGTTTATACCCCGGACAGGGAGAAAAACTGTTTTTT.

The genes are TRBV6-1 and TRBJ1-1, with D unclear. Trimming left V 3 bases short and J 6 bases short, with 8 bases between. From germline, CDR1 is MNHNS and CDR2 SASEGT. This CDR3 has 12 residues. The CDR3 region is CASSDRGSEAFF. CDR3 nucleotides: TGTGCCAGCAGTGACAGAGGATCTGAAGCTTTCTTT.

The CDR3 bases are TGTGCCAGCAGGTCGAGCCTCTCCTACGAGCAGTACTTC. It specifies CASRSSLSYEQYF. The chain employs TRBV7-8 and TRBJ2-7; D is uncertain. The CDR3 is 13 residues long. With 6 bases removed from V and 0 bases from J, the gap between germline ends came to 9 bases. The V gene's germline CDR1 is SGHVS and CDR2 FQNEAQ.

The chain joins TRBV7-2 to TRBJ1-1; TRBD1 aligns across 11 bases. The CDR3 consists of 15 residues. The germline CDR1 and CDR2 sequences are SGHTA and FQGNSA. Unmatched junction bases numbered 9, after V lost 4 bases and J lost 8 bases. This chain's CDR3 is CASSSRGQGVAEAFF. The CDR3 DNA sequence: TGTGCCAGCAGCTCTAGGGGACAGGGGGTCGCCGAAGCTTTCTTT.

A single count supports this clone. The chain carries TRBV7-2 and TRBJ2-2; perhaps TRBD2 as D (6 bases). Trimming removed 2 bases from V and 4 bases from J, with 11 bases in between. The CDR3 sequence is 15 residues long. The V gene's germline CDR1 is SGHTA and CDR2 FQGNSA. Here the CDR3 reads CASSLTGVPTGELFF. CDR3 in DNA: TGTGCCAGCAGCTTAACGGGAGTCCCCACCGGGGAGCTGTTTTTT.

The chain couples TRBV7-9 to TRBJ1-2; a possible D gene is TRBD1 (5 bases). The CDR3 consists of 18 residues. Trimming pared 2 bases from V and 6 bases from J, leaving 25 bases between. From germline, CDR1 is SEHNR and CDR2 FQNEAQ (reference sequence). DNA for the CDR3: TGTGCCAGCAGCTTAACTGGGGCAGGTAGACTTATCGGTGATGGCTACACCTTC. This encodes CASSLTGAGRLIGDGYTF.

The chain recombines TRBV6-5 with TRBJ2-7, with 7 bases fitting TRBD1. The CDR3 is made up of 14 amino acids. CDR1 MNHEY and CDR2 SVGAGI come from the germline V gene. V lost 0 bases and J lost 4; bases outside the gene matches: 3. CDR3 in amino acids: CASSYSTGRYEQYF. The CDR3 nucleotides are TGTGCCAGCAGTTACTCGACAGGGAGATACGAGCAGTACTTC.

This clone was counted only a few times. The chain couples TRBV16 to TRBJ1-1; D is possibly TRBD1 (5 bases). Looked up from germline, CDR1 is KGHSY and CDR2 is FQNENV. V lost 0 bases, J lost 7 bases, and 15 bases lay in between. CDR3 length: 15 amino acids. The CDR3 protein is CASSQSLSGLLEAFF. The CDR3 coding sequence is TGTGCCAGCAGCCAATCTTTGTCAGGGCTCCTTGAAGCTTTCTTT. The variable domain in full, with the rest retrieved from reference TRBV16 and TRBJ1-1, is GEEVAQTPKHLVRGEGQKAKLYCAPIKGHSYVFWYQQVLKNEFKFLISFQNENVFDETGMPKERFSAKCLPNSPCSLEIQATKLEDSAVYFCASSQSLSGLLEAFFGQGTRLTVV.

The rearrangement links TRBV7-9 to TRBJ2-3; TRBD2 matches at 7 bases. The CDR3 runs to 15 residues. V shed 1 base, J shed 4 bases, and the junction held 5 bases outside the gene matches. Germline V gene data show CDR1 as SEHNR and CDR2 as FQNEAQ (reference sequence). CDR3 protein: CASSLGGSGSDTQYF. The CDR3 nucleotides are TGTGCCAGCAGCTTAGGCGGGAGCGGGTCAGATACGCAGTATTTT.

The rearrangement uses TRBV9 and TRBJ1-6; 9 bases agree with TRBD1. The length of the CDR3 is 18 residues. Trimming removed 4 bases from V and 9 bases from J; junction bases left unmatched: 17. CDR1 and CDR2 (germline): SGDLS, YYNGEE. The CDR3 region is CASSSLDGTGTGISPLHF. CDR3 bases: TGTGCCAGCAGCTCCCTAGATGGTACCGGGACAGGGATTTCACCCCTCCACTTT. Using reference TRBV9 and TRBJ1-6 for the parts outside the CDR3, the full variable domain is DSGVTQTPKHLITATGQRVTLRCSPRSGDLSVYWYQQSLDQGLQFLIQYYNGEERAKGNILERFSAQQFPDLHSELNLSSLELGDSALYFCASSSLDGTGTGISPLHFGNGTRLTVT.

The chain combines TRBV9 with TRBJ1-1; D is uncertain. Germline V lookup: CDR1 SGDLS, CDR2 YYNGEE. The length of the CDR3 is 15 residues. The V gene lost 4 bases and the J gene lost 3 bases, with 16 bases spanning the gap. Here the CDR3 reads CASSSRVQPDTEAFF. For the CDR3, the DNA is TGTGCCAGCAGCTCCCGAGTACAGCCGGACACTGAAGCTTTCTTT.

V gene TRBV15 combines with J gene TRBJ1-6; perhaps TRBD1 as D (6 bases). The V gene lost 2 bases and the J gene lost 9 bases, with 17 bases spanning the gap. Germline lookup yields CDR1 LNHNV and CDR2 YYDKDF (reference sequence). This CDR3 has 16 amino acids. CDR3 in amino acids: CATSRPDRGNCSPLHF. The DNA for the CDR3 is TGTGCCACCAGCAGACCGGACAGAGGTAATTGTTCACCCCTCCACTTT.

V usage is TRBV3-1 (or the pseudogene TRBV3-2) and J usage is TRBJ2-7, with D possibly TRBD1 on 6 matching bases. Trimming stripped 4 bases from V and 4 bases from J, with 14 bases between. This CDR3 comprises 14 residues. CDR1 and CDR2 from the germline V gene are LGHDT and YNNKEL (reference sequence). CDR3 bases: TGTGCCAGCAGCCTGAGGACAGTGGATTACGAGCAGTACTTC. This translates into CASSLRTVDYEQYF.

This clone was seen once. This chain joins TRBV28 and TRBJ2-1; 8 bases agree with TRBD1. The length of the CDR3 is 16 residues. Unmatched junction bases numbered 8, after V lost 3 bases and J lost 4 bases. CDR1 and CDR2 from the germline V gene are MDHEN and SYDVKM. In DNA form, the CDR3 reads TGTGCCAGCAGTTTGGTTCAGGGGGCGCGGTACAATGAGCAGTTCTTC. Its translation: CASSLVQGARYNEQFF.

This rearrangement joins TRBV6-5 to TRBJ2-5; possibly TRBD1 for D (6 bases). The CDR3 is made up of 16 amino acids. Trimming cost V 2 bases and J 3 bases, with 16 bases left between them. The germline gives CDR1 MNHEY, CDR2 SVGAGI. The CDR3 reads CASSYRKDRLKETQYF. CDR3 DNA: TGTGCCAGCAGTTACCGTAAGGACAGACTGAAAGAGACCCAGTACTTC.

This chain connects TRBV5-1 to TRBJ2-7, with 8 positions matching TRBD1. The germline gives CDR1 SGHRS, CDR2 YFSETQ. After removal of 3 bases from V and 3 bases from J, the junction contained 8 bases not matched to a gene. This CDR3 region has 15 residues. The CDR3 DNA is TGCGCCAGCAGCTCCGCGGGACAGGCTTACTACGAGCAGTACTTC. Translation: CASSSAGQAYYEQYF.

The chain recombines TRBV2 with TRBJ1-5; D remains unclear. Germline CDR1 and CDR2: SNHLY and FYNNEI. This CDR3 comprises 14 residues. Trimming stripped 5 bases from V and 0 bases from J, with 8 bases between. The CDR3 loop reads CASSPEYSNQPQHF. For the CDR3, the DNA is TGTGCCAGCAGTCCCGAGTATAGCAATCAGCCCCAGCATTTT.

The chain uses TRBV24-1 and TRBJ2-7, with D tentatively TRBD2 (5 bases). V was cut by 10 bases and J by 2 bases, with 17 bases left in between. The CDR3 sequence is 14 residues long. Germline-derived CDR1 and CDR2 are KGHDR and SFDVKD. The CDR3 DNA is TGTGCCACTGCGGAGCGGCGTCCACCCTACGAGCAGTACTTC. It yields the protein CATAERRPPYEQYF.